At least ten counts were recorded for the clone carrying this T cell receptor beta chain. This specimen comes from a study of T cells in Graves' hyperthyroidism and ophthalmopathy. TCR beta CDR3 sequences were amplified from RNA transcripts. The HTBI primer set served for first-round RT-PCR of the TCR CDR3. TCRdb passed the multiplex PCR reads through MiXCR, listing each CDR3 protein once. The sample records a few hundred thousand distinct CDR3 sequences, 15% to 20% being singletons. The germline V and J ends were trimmed by 0 bases and 5 bases, with 5 bases remaining between them. The CDR3 sequence is 13 residues long. Germline-derived CDR1 and CDR2 are MNHEY and SMNVEV (reference sequence). More than 9.5 ml fresh peripheral blood yielded the PBMCs.

The sequencing input was blood. This TCR came from a man in his late teens or twenties with Graves' ophthalmopathy. The V and J genes are TRBV27 and TRBJ2-1; D gene uncertain. CDR3 in DNA: TGTGCCAGCAGTTTATCGGCAGACAATGAGCAGTTCTTC. Protein sequence: CASSLSADNEQFF.